The following is a TCR beta chain sequence with its context. Original data processing: Scientists estimated how many nucleated cells there were by amplifying reference gene primers. Using immunoSEQ multiplex PCR, the repertoire was profiled, and TCRdb retains in-frame clones only, with some absent. Clone size and the V and J calls come from that table; the DNA yielded D and trimming. The table includes hundreds of thousands of clones, 70% to 90% detected once. V lost 3 bases, J lost 3 bases, and 12 bases lay in between. Germline loops: CDR1 MDHEN, CDR2 SYDVKM. This CDR3 spans 14 amino acids. The entry originates in a study of blood T cell repertoires in COVID-19. Study background: The analysed material was cDNA or gDNA that came from T cells, B-cell-depleted T cells, or PBMCs.

The rearrangement joins TRBV28 to TRBJ2-7; maybe TRBD2 (5 bases). The sequence derives from a woman younger than 30 with acute COVID-19. Sequenced material: PBMCs or T cells enriched from blood (not recorded which). CDR3 coding DNA: TGTGCCAGCAGTTTTGGGATTAGCGTCTACGAGCAGTACTTC. This sequence encodes CASSFGISVYEQYF. Combining the CDR3 with reference TRBV28 and TRBJ2-7 gives the whole variable domain DVKVTQSSRYLVKRTGEKVFLECVQDMDHENMFWYRQDPGLGLRLIYFSYDVKMKEKGDIPEGYSVSREKKERFSLILESASTNQTSMYLCASSFGISVYEQYFGPGTRLTVT.